The sequence of this T cell receptor (beta chain) was determined in a study of naive and memory T cell subsets (dated by TCRdb to about 2017). Broadly, across the study: Sorted naive and memory T cell subsets from peripheral blood were analyzed in the study using a UMI-based, open-source pipeline for TCR alpha and beta sequencing. RNA was DNase-treated and reverse transcribed with TCR constant-region primers, mostly using SuperScript III. The functional CMV T cell responses agreed completely with IgG serology results. The paper as a whole reports these results and caveats: A clonotype was defined as a single alpha or beta chain sequence rather than as a paired alpha/beta receptor. RNA-based TCR counts may be influenced by expression changes linked to T cell activation and differentiation. Following error correction, more than 85% of naive TCR sequences occurred only once, which made naive abundance distributions much steeper than those of memory subsets. A few larger clonotypes were found in naive repertoires, especially CD8, and these larger clonotypes were possibly memory cells re-expressing CD45RA. TCR abundance followed a power law with an exponent that was different for naive and memory subsets but consistent across the three individuals. The repertoire findings for the naive and memory subsets could not be validated, as no ground truth was available. In both CD4 and CD8 cells, the Gini index increased while Shannon and inverse Simpson diversity decreased from naive through CM, EM and EMRA.

V is cut by 2 bases and J by 4 bases, and the space between the germline ends is 10 bases. CDR1 and CDR2, per the germline V gene, are SGHRS and YFSETQ. The cysteine opens and the phenylalanine closes a CDR3 of 14 amino acids. Only the CDR3 portion is preserved as DNA: 42 bases, with reading frame beginning at the first base. Separate amplification of TCR alpha and beta chain libraries was performed from the second PCR step onward. The CMV status of each donor was determined by measuring IFNgamma production from CD4+ T cells after fresh PBMCs had been stimulated overnight with CMV viral lysate. CD4 T cells were positively selected using Miltenyi beads, after which CD8 T cells were positively selected from the CD4-negative fraction. After staining for CD3, CD4, CD8, CD45RA, CD27 and a live/dead dye, cells were sorted on a BD Aria II into four subsets based on CD45RA and CD27. A few healthy volunteers provided blood, and the blood of each volunteer was split into CD4 and CD8 T cells and then into four differentiation subsets. Roughly 120 ml of peripheral blood was collected from each donor, and PBMC were isolated from the blood using Ficoll-Paque PLUS density-gradient centrifugation. After sorting, cells were lysed in RLT buffer, RNA was extracted using a Qiagen RNeasy kit, and the extracted RNA was stored at -80 degrees C.

Turning to this clonotype: Its target antigen remains unknown. The sample holds no much larger clone one base away, and base qualities are not on file.

The method was UMI-ligation and nested PCR. An equimolar mix of two oligonucleotides covering both TRBC1 and TRBC2 was used as the beta constant-region primer. The ligated cDNA went through four rounds of PCR with nested alpha and beta constant-region primers together with the SP2 primer. A single-stranded oligonucleotide carrying the SP2 primer and a 12-nucleotide UMI was ligated to the 3' end of the cDNA by T4 RNA ligase 1. The ligation reaction was kept at 16 degrees C for roughly 18-24 hours. PCR2 was typically run as a SYBR Green qPCR and stopped at a predetermined threshold to prevent over-amplification. Agencourt AMPure XP magnetic beads were used for all purifications after the first. Libraries were quantified by Qubit and checked on a TapeStation, where a main peak was expected near 650 bp. Sequencing of the pooled libraries was done on an Illumina MiSeq using v2 2x251 paired-end kits, which typically yielded roughly 0.9-2.1 million reads per sample. Each sample library was pooled at around 4 nM, and roughly 5-8% PhiX was included to improve cluster recognition. Per the authors' processing: Decombinator assigned V and J genes to Demultiplexor-processed FASTQ reads by tag matching, allowing a single base-pair mismatch. By using UMIs, Collapsinator corrected both sequencing errors and the frequency errors caused by PCR heterogeneity. CDR3Translator translated TCRs and extracted CDR3s from the conserved cysteine to the FGXG phenylalanine, flagging non-productive sequences. Gini, Shannon entropy and inverse Simpson indices were computed after subsampling the repertoires to the same number of UMI-defined TCRs. Within the linear range, a power law was fitted by maximum likelihood to the distributions of clonotype abundance. For one naive CD8 sample, the pipeline and MIGEC produced similar UMI counts, unique TCR numbers and clonal distributions. In one analysis, naive TCRs that were also found in any memory subset of the same donor were excluded from the naive repertoire. The repertoires were searched for just under 7,500 CMV-associated CDR3 sequences that had been compiled from VDJdb and a published dataset. TCRdb reworked the public reads: Q25 trimming with fastp, MiXCR clone assembly, productive beta chains retained. One record per CDR3 amino acid sequence lists the most common genes and DNA. These V and J calls originate from TCRdb's pipeline instead of the authors' own analysis. The sample table records tens of thousands of distinct CDR3 sequences; approximately 9.2% of these occur just once. In total, the top ten clones hold 1.2% of the sample.

Sequenced sample: naive CD8+ T cells from blood. Taken with the paper, the label for cell subset or site translates to: naive T cells, CD45RA high CD27+. The clonotype originates from a human donor in good health. The chain joins TRBV5-1 to TRBJ2-1, with the D segment identity uncertain. CDR3 sequence: CASSLTGGYNEQFF. The nucleotide sequence is given as TGCGCCAGCAGCTTAACGGGCGGTTACAATGAGCAGTTCTTC.